Each of the 28 T cell receptor beta chains below was sequenced from the same sample in a study of human T cells and chemical hapten exposure. Time point of the sample: patch test 3, about 24 weeks after DPC sensitization. Treatment defined: therapeutic diphenylcyclopropenone sensitization with weekly scalp DPC. TCRdb redid the calling of the RACE reads with MiXCR, one entry per CDR3 protein. The data show some 180,000 distinct CDR3 sequences, under 30% seen once. Source: whole blood, taken in connection with sensitization to the hapten diphenylcyclopropenone (DPC). The receptors shown here come from a woman between 40 and 55 years old with alopecia areata. Some clones in this sample may be carry-over from other donors' samples.

The chain combines TRBV3-2 with TRBJ2-5; the table calls TRBD2, which could not be checked here. TRBV3-2 is a listed pseudogene. The length of the CDR3 is 16 residues. CDR3 sequence reads: CASSHRKAGTPETQYF. The CDR3 DNA sequence: TGTGCCAGCAGTCATCGAAAAGCGGGAACCCCGGAGACCCAGTACTTC.

This chain joins TRBV29-1 and TRBJ1-1; D is unresolved. This CDR3 spans 14 amino acids. Between the trimmed V and J ends, which lost 3 bases and 1 base, there was a span of 12 bases. The V gene's germline CDR1 is SQVTM and CDR2 ANQGSEA. This chain's CDR3 is CSVERQLKNTEAFF. The CDR3 bases are TGCAGCGTTGAGCGGCAGCTAAAGAACACTGAAGCTTTCTTT. Full variable domain (outside the CDR3, taken from reference TRBV29-1 and TRBJ1-1): SAVISQKPSRDICQRGTSLTIQCQVDSQVTMMFWYRQQPGQSLTLIATANQGSEATYESGFVIDKFPISRPNLTFSTLTVSNMSPEDSSIYLCSVERQLKNTEAFFGQGTRLTVV.

The table lists this clonotype with a few counts. The gene calls are TRBV29-1 and TRBJ2-7; D perhaps matches TRBD1 (6 bases). The CDR3 extends over 16 amino acids. The germline V and J ends were trimmed by 0 bases and 3 bases, with 18 bases remaining between them. CDR1 is SQVTM and CDR2 is ANQGSEA in the germline V gene. CDR3 nucleotide sequence: TGCAGCGTTGAAGATTCCCTACCGGGACATCTCTACGAGCAGTACTTC. Translation: CSVEDSLPGHLYEQYF.

The chain has TRBV11-2 and TRBJ1-5; 7 nucleotides align to TRBD1. The ends lost 5 bases at V and 4 bases at J; junction bases unmatched: 5. Germline CDR1 is SGHAT and CDR2 is FQNNGV. The CDR3 loop spans 14 amino acids. The DNA of the CDR3 is TGTGCCAGCAGCCTGGGACAGATGAATCAGCCCCAGCATTTT. It codes for CASSLGQMNQPQHF.

The chain is built from TRBV28 and TRBJ2-7, with D maybe TRBD2 (5 bases). In germline, CDR1 is MDHEN, CDR2 SYDVKM. Trimming removed 1 base at V and 5 bases at J, with 12 bases between. The CDR3 totals 14 residues. The CDR3 is CASSLSSRANEQYF. In nucleotides, the CDR3 is TGTGCCAGCAGTTTATCATCGAGGGCGAACGAGCAGTACTTC.

This chain uses TRBV7-2 with TRBJ1-6; 7 positions agree with TRBD1. CDR1 and CDR2 (germline): SGHTA, FQGNSA. The CDR3 totals 13 residues. Losses at the gene ends were 6 bases for V and 9 bases for J; bases not matched to a gene: 5. The CDR3 loop is CASRPGTASPLHF. CDR3 nucleotide sequence: TGTGCCAGCAGACCCGGGACAGCTTCACCCCTCCACTTT.

The chain carries TRBV28 and TRBJ2-5; 8 nucleotides line up with TRBD1. This CDR3 is built from 14 residues. The V gene's germline CDR1 is MDHEN and CDR2 SYDVKM. The J segment lost 7 bases and the V segment lost 5 bases, leaving 9 bases of the junction unmatched. CDR3 sequence reads: CASSPTRTGGTQYF. In nucleotides, the CDR3 is TGTGCCAGCAGTCCTACACGTACAGGGGGGACCCAGTACTTC.

The chain has TRBV6-6 and TRBJ2-7, with no clear D. The CDR3 spans 12 residues. V lost 5 bases, J lost 0 bases, and 5 bases lay in between. In germline, CDR1 is MNHNY, CDR2 SVGAGI (reference sequence). Here the CDR3 DNA reads TGTGCCAGCAGTAGAGGCTCCTACGAGCAGTACTTC. Translation gives CASSRGSYEQYF.

Worth noting for this clonotype: At one end, the junction sequence differs from germline, possibly due to a read error. The rearrangement links TRBV4-2 to TRBJ2-7; 7 bases map to TRBD1. The CDR3 is 13 amino acids. CDR1 and CDR2 from the germline V gene are LGHNA and YNFKEQ. The CDR3 sequence is CASSQEFGTVSRF. The CDR3 DNA reads TGTGCCAGCAGCCAAGAGTTTGGGACAGTGAGCCGCTTC.

This clonotype occurred a few times. V is TRBV6-5 and J is TRBJ2-4; possibly TRBD1 for D (5 bases). The germline CDR1 and CDR2 sequences are MNHEY and SVGAGI. This CDR3 spans 16 amino acids. V dropped 6 bases and J dropped 5 bases, with 20 bases sitting between them. The DNA of the CDR3 is TGTGCCAGCAGGCCTGGTCAGGGCCAGGGCGAAAACATTCAGTACTTC. Translated: CASRPGQGQGENIQYF.

This sequence joins TRBV29-1 and TRBJ2-1, with a tentative D call TRBD1 (5 bases). Germline-derived CDR1 and CDR2 are SQVTM and ANQGSEA. V was shortened by 6 bases and J by 0 bases, with 15 bases between the two germline ends. The CDR3 extends over 15 amino acids. The CDR3 nucleotides are TGCAGCGTCGTTCAGGGTTCGAGCTCCTACAATGAGCAGTTCTTC. This codes for CSVVQGSSSYNEQFF.

V usage is TRBV5-1 and J usage is TRBJ1-5, with no clear D. Germline V CDR1 and CDR2: SGHRS, YFSETQ. The CDR3 has 14 residues. Trimming took 1 base from V and 6 from J, leaving 11 bases between them. This chain's CDR3 is CASSLLGGSQPQHF. In nucleotides, the CDR3 is TGCGCCAGCAGCTTGCTAGGAGGATCTCAGCCCCAGCATTTT.

This clonotype was counted a few times. The chain joins TRBV20-1 to TRBJ2-1; 8 nucleotides match TRBD1. Germline V gives CDR1 DFQATT, CDR2 SNEGSKA (reference sequence). The V gene end was trimmed by 4 bases and the J gene end by 3 bases; junction bases not matched to a gene: 11. The CDR3 length is 16 residues. In DNA, the CDR3 is TGCAGTGCTAACGGAGGCGACAGGGGTTTCTACAATGAGCAGTTCTTC. It is translated as CSANGGDRGFYNEQFF.

This clonotype has only a few counts. The chain employs TRBV9 and TRBJ2-7; D call uncertain. There are 13 residues in the CDR3. V was clipped by 0 bases and J by 0 bases, with 4 bases between them. CDR1 and CDR2 from the germline V gene are SGDLS and YYNGEE. The CDR3 is CASSVDASYEQYF. The CDR3 DNA sequence: TGTGCCAGCAGCGTAGACGCCTCCTACGAGCAGTACTTC.

This chain connects TRBV7-2 to TRBJ2-3; D perhaps matches TRBD2 (6 bases). Per the germline V gene, CDR1 is SGHTA and CDR2 is FQGNSA. The V gene lost 3 bases and the J gene lost 2 bases, with 15 bases spanning the gap. The CDR3 is made up of 16 amino acids. CDR3: CASSFPGTPVTDTQYF. CDR3 DNA: TGTGCCAGCAGCTTCCCCGGGACTCCTGTCACAGATACGCAGTATTTT.

This rearrangement joins TRBV29-1 to TRBJ2-3; 8 nucleotides line up with TRBD2. V lost 0 bases to trimming and J lost 0 bases; unmatched junction nucleotides: 5. This CDR3 has 16 amino acids. CDR1 and CDR2 from the germline V gene are SQVTM and ANQGSEA. The CDR3 here is CSVEDRERGSTDTQYF. CDR3 in DNA: TGCAGCGTTGAAGATCGTGAGCGGGGGAGCACAGATACGCAGTATTTT.

The chain combines TRBV29-1 with TRBJ2-1; 7 nucleotides agree with TRBD2. V trimming: 4 bases; J trimming: 7 bases; junction bases outside the gene matches: 7. The germline gives CDR1 SQVTM, CDR2 ANQGSEA. This CDR3 has 13 amino acids. The CDR3 spells CSVGAGARNEQFF. The DNA of the CDR3 is TGCAGCGTTGGCGCGGGAGCCCGGAATGAGCAGTTCTTC.

The rearrangement joins TRBV5-1 to TRBJ1-5, with TRBD1 matching 7 bases. The germline CDR1 and CDR2 sequences are SGHRS and YFSETQ. Germline trimming cut 0 bases from V and 6 bases from J; bases unmatched to any gene: 3. This CDR3 has 14 residues. CDR3 bases: TGCGCCAGCAGCTTGGTACAGGGGTCTCAGCCCCAGCATTTT. The encoded protein is CASSLVQGSQPQHF.

This clonotype is a singleton in its sample. The chain joins TRBV24-1 to TRBJ2-3; the D gene is possibly TRBD2 (5 bases). The V end lost 4 bases, the J end lost 5 bases, and 12 bases lay between the germline ends. Germline V gives CDR1 KGHDR, CDR2 SFDVKD. CDR3 size: 14 residues. CDR3 bases: TGTGCCACCAGTGACCCTCGGACTGGAGATACGCAGTATTTT. As protein: CATSDPRTGDTQYF.

This chain connects TRBV12-3 or TRBV12-4 to TRBJ2-7; D gene ambiguous. Between the trimmed V and J ends, which lost 2 bases and 5 bases, there was a span of 10 bases. This CDR3 has 13 amino acids. This CDR3 is CASSLLSRDEQYF. CDR3 bases: TGTGCCAGCAGTTTACTAAGCCGGGACGAGCAGTACTTC.

There are a few counts of this clonotype. The chain employs TRBV20-1 and TRBJ2-5; 12 bases align to TRBD1. This CDR3 is built from 14 residues. The germline V gene encodes CDR1 DFQATT and CDR2 SNEGSKA (reference sequence). J lost 5 bases, V lost 2 bases, and 3 bases had no gene match. The CDR3 is CSARPGTGGETQYF. CDR3 bases: TGCAGTGCTAGACCCGGGACAGGGGGCGAGACCCAGTACTTC.

This clonotype was observed a few times. V gene TRBV7-2 combines with J gene TRBJ2-4; 14 bases map to TRBD2. V was pared by 5 bases and J by 9 bases, with 9 bases of the junction left unmatched. This CDR3 region has 16 residues. In germline, CDR1 is SGHTA, CDR2 FQGNSA. The CDR3 region has the DNA TGTGCCAGCAGCCCGGAGACTAGCGGGAGGGGGGGCATTCAGTACTTC. This encodes CASSPETSGRGGIQYF.

This clonotype was seen more than once but under ten times. At one end the junction does not follow the germline gene, possibly because of a read error. This rearrangement joins TRBV5-6 to TRBJ2-1; D is tentatively TRBD1 or TRBD2 (6 bases each). Germline V gene data show CDR1 as SGHDT and CDR2 as YYEEEE. The CDR3 loop spans 13 amino acids. CDR3 loop: CASSYRLDRPQGF. In DNA, the CDR3 is TGTGCCAGCAGCTACCGACTAGACAGGCCCCAAGGCTTC.

The chain employs TRBV5-1 and TRBJ1-3; TRBD1 is a possible D gene (5 bases). Germline V CDR1 and CDR2: SGHRS, YFSETQ. The CDR3 covers 15 residues. V was clipped by 5 bases and J by 4 bases, with 16 bases between them. DNA of the CDR3: TGCGCCAGCAGACTAGGAGGGGCGGAAGGAAACACCATATATTTT. Translating gives CASRLGGAEGNTIYF.

Only a few counts were recorded for this clonotype. The chain carries TRBV9 and TRBJ2-3, with D uncertain. The CDR3 has 13 amino acids. V lost 4 bases and J 4 bases, leaving 10 bases between the germline ends. From germline, CDR1 is SGDLS and CDR2 YYNGEE. The CDR3 sequence: CASSRRGADTQYF. The DNA of the CDR3 is TGTGCCAGCAGCCGTCGAGGAGCAGATACGCAGTATTTT. Variable domain in full (rest from reference TRBV9 and TRBJ2-3): DSGVTQTPKHLITATGQRVTLRCSPRSGDLSVYWYQQSLDQGLQFLIQYYNGEERAKGNILERFSAQQFPDLHSELNLSSLELGDSALYFCASSRRGADTQYFGPGTRLTVL.

Only a few counts were recorded for this clonotype. The chain employs TRBV20-1 and TRBJ1-2; maybe TRBD1 (5 bases). This CDR3 comprises 14 residues. V gave up 0 bases and J gave up 7 bases, with 15 bases separating them. Per the germline V gene, CDR1 is DFQATT and CDR2 is SNEGSKA (reference sequence). Here the CDR3 reads CSAREGGALGGYTF. The CDR3 DNA is TGCAGTGCTAGAGAGGGTGGGGCGCTCGGTGGCTACACCTTC.

The genes are TRBV12-3 or TRBV12-4 and TRBJ1-5; 8 bases are shared with TRBD1. The CDR3 sequence is 13 residues long. V trimming: 7 bases; J trimming: 7 bases; junction bases outside the gene matches: 6. The CDR3 DNA follows: TGTGCCAGCACCCCAGGGGGCGGGCAGCCCCAGCATTTT. Amino acid sequence: CASTPGGGQPQHF.

This clonotype appeared a single time. The CDR3 region has the DNA TGTGCCAGCAGCTTACTTAAAGGACAGCCCTACGAGCAGTACTTC. This encodes CASSLLKGQPYEQYF. This chain links TRBV7-9 with TRBJ2-7; D possibly corresponds to TRBD1 (6 bases). V was trimmed by 2 bases and J by 2 bases, leaving 13 bases between them. CDR1 is SEHNR, CDR2 FQNEAQ, per germline (reference sequence). CDR3 size: 15 residues.